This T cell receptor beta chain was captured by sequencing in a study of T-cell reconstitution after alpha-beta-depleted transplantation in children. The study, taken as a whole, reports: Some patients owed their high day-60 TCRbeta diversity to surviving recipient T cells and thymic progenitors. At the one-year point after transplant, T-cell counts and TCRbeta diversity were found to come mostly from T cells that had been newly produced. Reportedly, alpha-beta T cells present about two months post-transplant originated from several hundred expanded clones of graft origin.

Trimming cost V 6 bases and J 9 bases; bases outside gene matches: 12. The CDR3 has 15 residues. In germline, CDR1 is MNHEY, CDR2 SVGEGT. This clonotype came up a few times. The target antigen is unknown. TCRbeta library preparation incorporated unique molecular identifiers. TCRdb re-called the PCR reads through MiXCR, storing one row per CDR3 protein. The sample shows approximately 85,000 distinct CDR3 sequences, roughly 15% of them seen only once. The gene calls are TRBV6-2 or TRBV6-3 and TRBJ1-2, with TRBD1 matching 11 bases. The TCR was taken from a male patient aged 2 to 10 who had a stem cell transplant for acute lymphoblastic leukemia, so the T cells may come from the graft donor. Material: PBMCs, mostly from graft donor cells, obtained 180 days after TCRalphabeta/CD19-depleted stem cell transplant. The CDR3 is CASSPVRTGGVSYTF. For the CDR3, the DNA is TGTGCCAGCAGCCCCGTCCGGACAGGGGGCGTTAGCTACACCTTC.